The 31 T cell receptor beta chains below come from one sample, sequenced in a study of blood T cells in healthy people across ages. A sample-barcoded 5' primer and a J-beta primer mix were used in a second PCR of roughly 7 to 11 cycles. MiXCR, applied by TCRdb to the 5' RACE reads, yields one record per CDR3 protein. The sample holds over 1,500,000 distinct CDR3 sequences, roughly 52% seen once. Sample: blood. The source is a woman in her thirties or forties in good health.

V gene TRBV9 combines with J gene TRBJ2-1; the match to TRBD2 covers 8 bases. The length of the CDR3 is 14 residues. In germline, CDR1 is SGDLS, CDR2 YYNGEE. Trimming took 5 bases from V and 7 from J; bases not matched to a gene: 8. As DNA, the CDR3 is TGTGCCAGCAGAGGAACTAGCGGCTTTAATGAGCAGTTCTTC. Amino acids: CASRGTSGFNEQFF.

The chain is built from TRBV28 and TRBJ2-5, with D maybe TRBD2 (6 bases). This CDR3 contains 14 residues. CDR1 and CDR2 (germline): MDHEN, SYDVKM. Deletions cut 6 bases from V and 2 bases from J, with 13 bases between. The CDR3: CASRPGLLQETQYF. In DNA, the CDR3 is TGTGCCAGCAGGCCGGGACTTCTTCAAGAGACCCAGTACTTC.

The chain links TRBV12-3 or TRBV12-4 to TRBJ2-3; 10 bases fit TRBD1. Trimming took 3 bases from V and 5 from J; bases not matched to a gene: 5. The CDR3 contains 15 residues. CDR3 residues: CASSLGTGVRDTQYF. CDR3 nucleotides: TGTGCCAGCAGTTTGGGGACAGGGGTCCGAGATACGCAGTATTTT.

Points on this clonotype: A junction end diverges from the germline sequence, so it may reflect a read error. This rearrangement joins TRBV7-2 to TRBJ2-5, with D possibly matching TRBD1 (6 bases). This CDR3 spans 12 amino acids. CDR1 SGHTA and CDR2 FQGNSA come from the germline V gene. For the CDR3, the DNA is TGTGCCTGCAGCTTGACAGGACTGGAGCAGTACTTC. This encodes CACSLTGLEQYF. Filled out from reference TRBV7-2 and TRBJ2-5, the complete variable domain reads GAGVSQSPSNKVTEKGKDVELRCDPISGHTALYWYRQSLGQGLEFLIYFQGNSAPDKSGLPSDRFSAERTGGSVSTLTIQRTQQEDSAVYLCACSLTGLEQYFGPGTRLLVL.

This clonotype came up a few times. The genes are TRBV4-3 and TRBJ2-1, with D uncertain. V dropped 1 base and J dropped 5 bases, with 9 bases sitting between them. CDR1 is LGHNA, CDR2 YSLEER, per germline. This CDR3 region has 14 residues. The CDR3 loop is CASSQAPSNNEQFF. The CDR3 DNA reads TGCGCCAGCAGCCAAGCTCCTTCTAACAATGAGCAGTTCTTC.

This clonotype was detected only a few times. The chain recombines TRBV2 with TRBJ2-7; 9 bases fit TRBD1. The J call may be faulty, since TRBJ2-4 better matches the DNA end. Germline lookup yields CDR1 SNHLY and CDR2 FYNNEI. The CDR3 runs 16 residues. In nucleotides, the CDR3 is TGTGCCAGCGGAGGAAGGACAGGGGAAACCAAAAACATTCAGTACTTC. Protein sequence: CASGGRTGETKNIQYF.

This chain links TRBV4-3 with TRBJ1-4; a possible D gene is TRBD1 (5 bases). The germline V gene encodes CDR1 LGHNA and CDR2 YSLEER. V was clipped by 4 bases and J by 5 bases, with 14 bases between them. CDR3 size: 15 residues. CDR3 residues: CASSPQGRGNEKLFF. The CDR3 DNA follows: TGCGCCAGCAGCCCCCAGGGACGGGGAAATGAAAAACTGTTTTTT.

This chain uses TRBV5-5 with TRBJ2-7, with D maybe TRBD1 (6 bases). The germline gives CDR1 SGHKS, CDR2 YYEKEE (reference sequence). Between the trimmed V and J ends, which lost 0 bases and 8 bases, there was a span of 12 bases. This CDR3 spans 13 amino acids. Here the CDR3 reads CASSLDIGGKQYF. Written as DNA, the CDR3 is TGTGCCAGCAGCTTGGACATAGGGGGTAAGCAGTACTTC. The full variable domain, completed using reference TRBV5-5 and TRBJ2-7, is DAGVTQSPTHLIKTRGQQVTLRCSPISGHKSVSWYQQVLGQGPQFIFQYYEKEERGRGNFPDRFSARQFPNYSSELNVNALLLGDSALYLCASSLDIGGKQYFGPGTRLTVT.

This chain uses TRBV20-1 with TRBJ2-2, with a tentative D call TRBD2 (6 bases). Trimming took 5 bases from V and 6 from J, leaving 19 bases between them. Germline V gene data show CDR1 as DFQATT and CDR2 as SNEGSKA (reference sequence). This CDR3 has 15 residues. In DNA, the CDR3 is TGCAGTGCTGGGGGTCCCGGGACTCCGTCCGGGGAGCTGTTTTTT. It translates to CSAGGPGTPSGELFF.

This chain joins TRBV27 and TRBJ2-3; 11 bases fit TRBD2. J gave up 1 base and V 8 bases, and 14 bases lay outside the gene matches. In germline, CDR1 is MNHEY, CDR2 SMNVEV (reference sequence). CDR3 length: 18 amino acids. The CDR3 region has the DNA TGTGCCAGCTGCCATGGGGGTACTAGCGGGGGATGCACAGATACGCAGTATTTT. It is translated as CASCHGGTSGGCTDTQYF.

The V and J genes are TRBV5-6 and TRBJ2-1, with 7 bases identical to TRBD2. V lost 4 bases to trimming and J lost 8 bases; unmatched junction nucleotides: 18. CDR3 size: 17 residues. Per the germline V gene, CDR1 is SGHDT and CDR2 is YYEEEE. CDR3 residues: CASSLLRSSGRRDEQFF. The CDR3 nucleotides read TGTGCCAGCAGCCTCCTTCGATCTAGCGGACGTAGGGATGAGCAGTTCTTC. Looking up the rest from reference TRBV5-6 and TRBJ2-1 gives the full variable domain: DAGVTQSPTHLIKTRGQQVTLRCSPKSGHDTVSWYQQALGQGPQFIFQYYEEEERQRGNFPDRFSGHQFPNYSSELNVNALLLGDSALYLCASSLLRSSGRRDEQFFGPGTRLTVL.

DNA for the CDR3: TGCAGTGCAACTACAGGGGTTTGGGCCAAAAACATTCAGTACTTC. Amino acid sequence: CSATTGVWAKNIQYF. V is TRBV20-1 and J is TRBJ2-4; 7 bases fit TRBD1. Germline V gene data show CDR1 as DFQATT and CDR2 as SNEGSKA (reference sequence). The trim removed 6 bases at V and 1 base at J, leaving 9 bases unmatched. The CDR3 extends over 15 amino acids.

This clonotype was detected a few times. The chain combines TRBV9 with TRBJ2-5, with 13 bases identical to TRBD2. Per germline, CDR1 SGDLS and CDR2 YYNGEE. Losses at the gene ends were 3 bases for V and 5 bases for J; bases not matched to a gene: 7. This CDR3 has 16 amino acids. CDR3 sequence reads: CASSELAGGRSETQYF. CDR3 DNA: TGTGCCAGCAGCGAACTAGCGGGGGGGAGATCGGAGACCCAGTACTTC. Full variable domain (missing parts from reference TRBV9 and TRBJ2-5): DSGVTQTPKHLITATGQRVTLRCSPRSGDLSVYWYQQSLDQGLQFLIQYYNGEERAKGNILERFSAQQFPDLHSELNLSSLELGDSALYFCASSELAGGRSETQYFGPGTRLLVL.

This clonotype was picked up a small number of times. The genes are TRBV7-2 and TRBJ2-3; 7 bases are a match to TRBD2. CDR3 size: 16 residues. The V segment lost 2 bases and the J segment 4 bases; nucleotides outside the gene matches: 9. Germline assignment: CDR1 SGHTA and CDR2 FQGNSA. The CDR3 DNA reads as TGTGCCAGCAGCTTATTGGGTCTAGCGGAAGCAGATACGCAGTATTTT. It codes for CASSLLGLAEADTQYF.

The chain recombines TRBV12-3 or TRBV12-4 with TRBJ2-1; tentative D call: TRBD2 (7 bases). The CDR3 has 17 residues. V was trimmed by 2 bases and J by 6 bases, leaving 20 bases between them. CDR3 sequence: CASSLRSRGATSNEQFF. The CDR3 DNA follows: TGTGCCAGCAGTTTACGGTCTCGGGGGGCTACCAGCAATGAGCAGTTCTTC.

Only a few counts were recorded for this clonotype. The chain has TRBV5-1 and TRBJ1-2; tentative D call: TRBD1 (5 bases). The CDR3 length is 15 residues. CDR1 is SGHRS and CDR2 is YFSETQ in the germline V gene. Trimming pared 4 bases from V and 6 bases from J, leaving 19 bases between. CDR3 region: CASSGRKTEGNGYTF. The CDR3 coding sequence is TGCGCCAGCAGCGGGAGGAAGACAGAAGGGAATGGCTACACCTTC.

This clonotype was counted once. The V gene is TRBV6-5, the J gene TRBJ2-3, with TRBD2 matching over 8 bases. Per germline, CDR1 MNHEY and CDR2 SVGAGI. Trimming cost V 0 bases and J 5 bases; bases outside gene matches: 7. CDR3 size: 16 residues. DNA for the CDR3: TGTGCCAGCAGTTACTCAGCGGGGGTCGTATTAGATACGCAGTATTTT. Translated: CASSYSAGVVLDTQYF.

This clonotype was counted between two and nine times. The rearrangement uses TRBV24-1 and TRBJ2-5; D possibly corresponds to TRBD1 (6 bases). Trimming removed 5 bases from V and 5 bases from J, with 14 bases in between. Germline CDR1 reads KGHDR; CDR2 reads SFDVKD. The CDR3 extends over 14 amino acids. As DNA, the CDR3 is TGTGCCACCAGTGTCGGACAGCACAGTGAGACCCAGTACTTC. Protein: CATSVGQHSETQYF.

This chain uses TRBV6-5 with TRBJ1-5; TRBD1 is a possible D gene (5 bases). The germline gives CDR1 MNHEY, CDR2 SVGAGI. The CDR3 has 13 amino acids. Trimming removed 6 bases from V and 9 bases from J, with 15 bases in between. CDR3: CASRARDLGPQHF. CDR3 DNA sequence: TGTGCCAGCAGGGCCAGGGATTTGGGGCCCCAGCATTTT.

This clonotype was counted once. The genes are TRBV20-1 and TRBJ2-1; no firm D call. Trimming left V 7 bases short and J 6 bases short, with 7 bases between. Germline-derived CDR1 and CDR2 are DFQATT and SNEGSKA (reference sequence). The CDR3 is 10 amino acids. The chain's CDR3 is CSVQTNEQFF. Here the CDR3 DNA reads TGCAGTGTACAAACCAATGAGCAGTTCTTC.

This clonotype was recorded at least ten times. The gene calls are TRBV28 and TRBJ2-7, with a weak D call TRBD1 (6 bases). The germline V and J ends were trimmed by 3 bases and 2 bases, with 11 bases remaining between them. This CDR3 has 14 residues. The germline V gene encodes CDR1 MDHEN and CDR2 SYDVKM. CDR3 DNA: TGTGCCAGCAGTTTCTCCGACAGGACCTACGAGCAGTACTTC. It specifies CASSFSDRTYEQYF.

The chain is built from TRBV5-8 and TRBJ2-7, with D possibly TRBD1 on 6 matching bases. This CDR3 has 13 residues. V was clipped by 6 bases and J by 1 base, with 11 bases between them. Germline-derived CDR1 and CDR2 are SGHTS and YDEGEE. The CDR3 region is CASNNRASYEQYF. The CDR3 region has the DNA TGTGCCAGCAACAACAGGGCGTCCTACGAGCAGTACTTC.

A word on this clonotype: Sequence at one end of the junction differs from germline and may be a read error. The chain joins TRBV5-1 to TRBJ2-5; 7 bases line up with TRBD1. CDR1 is SGHRS and CDR2 is YFSETQ in the germline V gene. The CDR3 consists of 16 residues. The CDR3 spells CACSSSGTVLQETQYF. The CDR3 nucleotides are TGCGCCTGCAGCTCTTCCGGGACAGTACTACAAGAGACCCAGTACTTC.

The chain joins TRBV28 to TRBJ1-2; D is undetermined. Per germline, CDR1 MDHEN and CDR2 SYDVKM. The V end was cut by 1 base, the J end by 9 bases, with 15 bases between. The CDR3 has 14 amino acids. The CDR3 nucleotides read TGTGCCAGCAGTTTATACGGAGACGGGGAACGCTACACCTTC. Amino acids: CASSLYGDGERYTF.

With respect to this clonotype: The junction does not match germline at one end; this may be a read error. The chain couples TRBV5-1 to TRBJ2-5; 9 nucleotides align to TRBD1. Germline loops: CDR1 SGHRS, CDR2 YFSETQ. The CDR3 spans 15 residues. DNA of the CDR3: TGCGCCAACAGCTCCCGACAGGGGGGGAGAGAGACCCAGTACTTC. This encodes CANSSRQGGRETQYF.

The chain is built from TRBV5-4 and TRBJ2-3; 8 nucleotides line up with TRBD1. Germline loops: CDR1 SGHNT, CDR2 YYREEE (reference sequence). The CDR3 has 16 amino acids. V lost 4 bases to trimming and J lost 1 base; unmatched junction nucleotides: 8. CDR3 nucleotides: TGTGCCAGCAGCGTACCCTTGGGACAGGGCACAGATACGCAGTATTTT. It translates to CASSVPLGQGTDTQYF. Full variable domain (missing parts from reference TRBV5-4 and TRBJ2-3): ETGVTQSPTHLIKTRGQQVTLRCSSQSGHNTVSWYQQALGQGPQFIFQYYREEENGRGNFPPRFSGLQFPNYSSELNVNALELDDSALYLCASSVPLGQGTDTQYFGPGTRLTVL.

The CDR3 loop reads CASTAVRPYSNQPQHF. The CDR3 region has the DNA TGTGCCAGCACCGCCGTACGACCGTATAGCAATCAGCCCCAGCATTTT. The rearrangement links TRBV7-4 to TRBJ1-5; D ambiguous. The V gene's germline CDR1 is SGHVT and CDR2 SQSDAQ. The CDR3 loop spans 16 amino acids. Trimming removed 7 bases from V and 0 bases from J, with 16 bases in between.

The chain links TRBV5-6 to TRBJ2-1; 7 positions match TRBD2. V shed 5 bases and J 0 bases; nucleotides not matched to a gene: 5. This CDR3 comprises 15 residues. Per germline, CDR1 SGHDT and CDR2 YYEEEE. As DNA, the CDR3 is TGTGCCAGCAGGGGAGCGGGGAGCTCCTACAATGAGCAGTTCTTC. It translates to CASRGAGSSYNEQFF.

The genes are TRBV20-1 and TRBJ2-6; D not resolved. V was clipped by 2 bases and J by 4 bases, with 9 bases between them. This CDR3 is built from 14 residues. Germline CDR1 and CDR2: DFQATT and SNEGSKA (reference sequence). This CDR3 is CSARILKGANVLTF. As DNA, the CDR3 is TGCAGTGCTAGAATCCTCAAGGGGGCCAACGTCCTGACTTTC.

CDR3: CASSLWASGTYNEQFF. The DNA for the CDR3 is TGTGCCAGCAGTTTATGGGCTAGCGGGACCTACAATGAGCAGTTCTTC. The gene calls are TRBV28 and TRBJ2-1; 9 bases line up with TRBD2. The CDR3 extends over 16 amino acids. Germline CDR1 reads MDHEN; CDR2 reads SYDVKM. The ends lost 0 bases at V and 2 bases at J; junction bases unmatched: 2.

The chain combines TRBV20-1 with TRBJ2-4; D is unresolved. The germline CDR1 and CDR2 sequences are DFQATT and SNEGSKA (reference sequence). V dropped 2 bases and J dropped 16 bases, with 15 bases sitting between them. The CDR3 runs 11 residues. CDR3: CSARSQETPYF. DNA for the CDR3: TGCAGTGCTAGATCGCAGGAGACCCCTTACTTC.